The 4 T cell receptor beta chains below were found in one sample sequenced in a study of blood T cell repertoires in COVID-19. The data were produced by immunoSEQ multiplex PCR, yet TCRdb's version contains in-frame clones alone and is incomplete. Of approximately 230,000 clones listed, 70% to 90% are singletons. What was sequenced was peripheral blood. These receptors all stem from a man at least 80 years old with acute or convalescent COVID-19.

Points on this clone: The identical CDR3 is also encoded by other nucleotide sequences in the sample. The rearrangement uses TRBV6-2 or TRBV6-3 and TRBJ2-2, with TRBD2 as a possible D gene (5 bases). Trimming stripped 6 bases from V and 4 bases from J, with 9 bases between. The CDR3 extends over 13 amino acids. CDR1 and CDR2 from the germline V gene are MNHEY and SVGEGT. CDR3 sequence reads: CASSLTSTGELFF. CDR3 nucleotide sequence: TGTGCCAGCAGCCTTACTAGCACCGGGGAGCTGTTTTTT.

The chain couples TRBV25-1 to TRBJ2-1; 7 bases align to TRBD1. Germline V gene sequence: CDR1 MGHDK, CDR2 SYGVNS. CDR3 size: 14 residues. V lost 4 bases, J lost 7 bases, and 7 bases stayed unmatched. The chain's CDR3 is CASSVPSGGNEQFF. CDR3 bases: TGTGCCAGCAGTGTCCCTTCAGGGGGAAATGAGCAGTTCTTC. Using reference TRBV25-1 and TRBJ2-1 for the parts outside the CDR3, the full variable domain is EADIYQTPRYLVIGTGKKITLECSQTMGHDKMYWYQQDPGMELHLIHYSYGVNSTEKGDLSSESTVSRIRTEHFPLTLESARPSHTSQYLCASSVPSGGNEQFFGPGTRLTVL.

The rearrangement joins TRBV19 to TRBJ2-2; the D is unclear. The CDR3 has 14 amino acids. V was trimmed by 5 bases and J by 5 bases, leaving 12 bases between them. In germline, CDR1 is LNHDA, CDR2 SQIVND (reference sequence). The CDR3 bases are TGTGCCAGTAGTTCCGGCCGCGGTACCGGGGAGCTGTTTTTT. Protein: CASSSGRGTGELFF.

The rearrangement links TRBV5-1 to TRBJ2-1, with 10 nucleotides matching TRBD2. The CDR3 contains 15 residues. The germline V gene encodes CDR1 SGHRS and CDR2 YFSETQ. V was pared by 4 bases and J by 4 bases, with 5 bases of the junction left unmatched. The CDR3 DNA is TGCGCCAGCAGCCCCCAGCGGGGGGGTTACAATGAGCAGTTCTTC. Its translation is CASSPQRGGYNEQFF.